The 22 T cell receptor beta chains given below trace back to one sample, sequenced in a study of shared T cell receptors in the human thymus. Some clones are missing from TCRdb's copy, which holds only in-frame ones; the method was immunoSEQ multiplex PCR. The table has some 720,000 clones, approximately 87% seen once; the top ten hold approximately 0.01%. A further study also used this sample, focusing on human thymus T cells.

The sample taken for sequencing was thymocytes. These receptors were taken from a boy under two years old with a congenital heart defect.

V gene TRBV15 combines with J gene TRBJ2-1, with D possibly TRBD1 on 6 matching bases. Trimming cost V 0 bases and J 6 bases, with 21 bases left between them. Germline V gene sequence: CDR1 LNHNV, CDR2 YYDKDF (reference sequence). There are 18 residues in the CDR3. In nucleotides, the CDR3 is TGTGCCACCAGCAGAGATCGGGCGGACAGCTCGAGGCCCAATGAGCAGTTCTTC. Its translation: CATSRDRADSSRPNEQFF.

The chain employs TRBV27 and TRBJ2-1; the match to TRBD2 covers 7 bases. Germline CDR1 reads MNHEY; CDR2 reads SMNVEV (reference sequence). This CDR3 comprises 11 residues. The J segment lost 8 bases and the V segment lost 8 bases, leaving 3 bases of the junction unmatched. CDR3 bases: TGTGCCAGCGGGACTATGGATGAGCAGTTCTTC. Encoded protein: CASGTMDEQFF.

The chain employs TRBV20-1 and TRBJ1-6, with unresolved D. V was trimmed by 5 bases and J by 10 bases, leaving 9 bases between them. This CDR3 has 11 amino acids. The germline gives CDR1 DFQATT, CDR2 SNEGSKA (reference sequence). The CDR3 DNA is TGCAGTGCTGGGCGGGGATCACCCCTCCACTTT. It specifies CSAGRGSPLHF.

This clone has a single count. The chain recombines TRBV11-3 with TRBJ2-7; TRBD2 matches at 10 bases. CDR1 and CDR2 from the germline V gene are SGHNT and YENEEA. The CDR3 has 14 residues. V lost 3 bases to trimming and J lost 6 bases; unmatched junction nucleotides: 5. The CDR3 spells CASSFQREGPEQYF. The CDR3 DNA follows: TGTGCCAGCAGCTTCCAGCGGGAGGGTCCCGAGCAGTACTTC.

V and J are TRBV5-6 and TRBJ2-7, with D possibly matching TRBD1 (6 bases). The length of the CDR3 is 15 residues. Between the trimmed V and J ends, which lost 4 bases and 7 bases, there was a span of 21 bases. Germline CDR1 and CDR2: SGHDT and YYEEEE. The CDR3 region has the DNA TGTGCCAGCAGCCCGCACACAGGGCCTTCGAGGGAGCAGTACTTC. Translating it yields CASSPHTGPSREQYF.

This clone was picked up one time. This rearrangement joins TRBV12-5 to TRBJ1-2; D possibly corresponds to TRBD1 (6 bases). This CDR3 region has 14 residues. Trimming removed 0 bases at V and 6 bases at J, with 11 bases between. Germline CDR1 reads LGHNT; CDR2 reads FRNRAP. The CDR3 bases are TGTGCTAGTGGTTTGGTACGTGGGGGCCATGGCTACACCTTC. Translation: CASGLVRGGHGYTF.

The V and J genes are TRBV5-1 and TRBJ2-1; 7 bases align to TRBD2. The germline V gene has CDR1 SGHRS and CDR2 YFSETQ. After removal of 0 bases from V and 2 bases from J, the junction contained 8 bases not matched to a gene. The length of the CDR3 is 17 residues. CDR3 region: CASSLEWRENPYNEQFF. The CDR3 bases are TGCGCCAGCAGCTTGGAATGGCGGGAGAACCCCTACAATGAGCAGTTCTTC. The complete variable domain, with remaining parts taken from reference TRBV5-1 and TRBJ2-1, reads KAGVTQTPRYLIKTRGQQVTLSCSPISGHRSVSWYQQTPGQGLQFLFEYFSETQRNKGNFPGRFSGRQFSNSRSEMNVSTLELGDSALYLCASSLEWRENPYNEQFFGPGTRLTVL.

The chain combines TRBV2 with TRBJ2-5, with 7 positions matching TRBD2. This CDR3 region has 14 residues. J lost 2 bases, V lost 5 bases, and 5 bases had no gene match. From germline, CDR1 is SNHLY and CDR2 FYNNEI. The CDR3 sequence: CASSPSGPQETQYF. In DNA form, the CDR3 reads TGTGCCAGCAGTCCTAGCGGACCTCAAGAGACCCAGTACTTC.

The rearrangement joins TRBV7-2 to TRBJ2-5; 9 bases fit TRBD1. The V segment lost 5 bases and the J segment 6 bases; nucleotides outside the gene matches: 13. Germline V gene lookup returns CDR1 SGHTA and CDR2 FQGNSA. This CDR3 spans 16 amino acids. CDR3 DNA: TGTGCCAGCAGCCCCCCGGGACAGGGCCTAATTAAGACCCAGTACTTC. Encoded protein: CASSPPGQGLIKTQYF.

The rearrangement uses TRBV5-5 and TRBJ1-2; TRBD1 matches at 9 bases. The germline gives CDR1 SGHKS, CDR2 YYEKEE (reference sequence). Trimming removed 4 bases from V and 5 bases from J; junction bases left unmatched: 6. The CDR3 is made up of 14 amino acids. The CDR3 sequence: CASSSTGGKYGYTF. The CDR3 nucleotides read TGTGCCAGCAGCAGCACAGGGGGCAAGTATGGCTACACCTTC.

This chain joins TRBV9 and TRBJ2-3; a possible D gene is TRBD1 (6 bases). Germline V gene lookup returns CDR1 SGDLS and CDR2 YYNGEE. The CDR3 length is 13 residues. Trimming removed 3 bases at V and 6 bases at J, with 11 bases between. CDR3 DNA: TGTGCCAGCAGCGGCCGAGGGGGTGATACGCAGTATTTT. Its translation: CASSGRGGDTQYF.

The CDR3 protein is CASSLWGESGQFF. In nucleotides, the CDR3 is TGCGCCAGCAGCTTGTGGGGGGAGTCAGGGCAGTTCTTC. V and J are TRBV5-1 and TRBJ2-1; tentative D call: TRBD2 (6 bases). Germline V gene data show CDR1 as SGHRS and CDR2 as YFSETQ. Trimming left V 1 base short and J 12 bases short, with 14 bases between. The length of the CDR3 is 13 residues.

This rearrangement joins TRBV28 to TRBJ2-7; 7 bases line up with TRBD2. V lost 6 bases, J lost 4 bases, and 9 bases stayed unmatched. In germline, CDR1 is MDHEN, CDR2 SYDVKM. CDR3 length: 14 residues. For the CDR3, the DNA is TGTGCCAGCAGGCCCTCAGCGGGATGGTACGAGCAGTACTTC. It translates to CASRPSAGWYEQYF.

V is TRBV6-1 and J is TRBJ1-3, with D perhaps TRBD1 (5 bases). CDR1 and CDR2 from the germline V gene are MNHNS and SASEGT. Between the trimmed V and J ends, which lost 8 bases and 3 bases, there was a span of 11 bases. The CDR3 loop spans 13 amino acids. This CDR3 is CASGGGYGNTIYF. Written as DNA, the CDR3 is TGTGCCAGCGGGGGGGGGTATGGAAACACCATATATTTT.

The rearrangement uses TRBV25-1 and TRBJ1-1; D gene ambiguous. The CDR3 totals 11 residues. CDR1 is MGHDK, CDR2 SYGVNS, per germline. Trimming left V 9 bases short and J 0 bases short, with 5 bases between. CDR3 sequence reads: CASGMNTEAFF. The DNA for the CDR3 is TGTGCCAGTGGCATGAACACTGAAGCTTTCTTT.

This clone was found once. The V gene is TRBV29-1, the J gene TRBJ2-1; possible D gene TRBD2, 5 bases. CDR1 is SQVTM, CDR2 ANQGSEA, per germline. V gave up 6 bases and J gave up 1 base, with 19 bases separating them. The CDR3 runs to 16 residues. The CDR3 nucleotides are TGCAGCGTCCCCATAACCCCGAGCGGTTCCTACAATGAGCAGTTCTTC. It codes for CSVPITPSGSYNEQFF.

CDR3: CASRARRDSYGYTF. CDR3 nucleotide sequence: TGTGCCAGCAGAGCCCGTCGGGATTCCTATGGCTACACCTTC. This sequence joins TRBV6-5 and TRBJ1-2; D is unresolved. Germline CDR1 reads MNHEY; CDR2 reads SVGAGI. Trimming pared 6 bases from V and 4 bases from J, leaving 15 bases between. The CDR3 loop spans 14 amino acids.

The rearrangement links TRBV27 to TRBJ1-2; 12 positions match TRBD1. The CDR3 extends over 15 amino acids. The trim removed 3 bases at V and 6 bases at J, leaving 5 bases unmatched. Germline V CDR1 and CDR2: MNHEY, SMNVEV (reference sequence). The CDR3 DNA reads TGTGCCAGCAGTTTCAGGGACAGGGGGCTAGATGGCTACACCTTC. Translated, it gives CASSFRDRGLDGYTF.

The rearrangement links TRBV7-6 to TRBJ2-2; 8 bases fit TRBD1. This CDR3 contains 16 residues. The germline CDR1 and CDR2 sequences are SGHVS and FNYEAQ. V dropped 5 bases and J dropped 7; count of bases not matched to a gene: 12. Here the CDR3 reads CASSHRDRSFVGELFF. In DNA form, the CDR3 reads TGTGCCAGCAGCCACCGGGACAGGTCCTTCGTCGGGGAGCTGTTTTTT.

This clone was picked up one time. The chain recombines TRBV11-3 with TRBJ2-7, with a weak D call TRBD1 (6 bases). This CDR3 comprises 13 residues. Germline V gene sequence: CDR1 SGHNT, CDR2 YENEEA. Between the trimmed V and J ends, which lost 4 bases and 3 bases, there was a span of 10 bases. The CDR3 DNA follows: TGTGCCAGCAGCTACAGGGTAGACTACGAGCAGTACTTC. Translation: CASSYRVDYEQYF.

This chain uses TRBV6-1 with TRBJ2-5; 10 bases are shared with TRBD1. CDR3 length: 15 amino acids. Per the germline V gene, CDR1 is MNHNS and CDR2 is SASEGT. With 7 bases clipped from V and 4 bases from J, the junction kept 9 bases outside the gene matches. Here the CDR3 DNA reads TGTGCCAGCACAGGAGGACAGGGGGTAATAGAGACCCAGTACTTC. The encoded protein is CASTGGQGVIETQYF.

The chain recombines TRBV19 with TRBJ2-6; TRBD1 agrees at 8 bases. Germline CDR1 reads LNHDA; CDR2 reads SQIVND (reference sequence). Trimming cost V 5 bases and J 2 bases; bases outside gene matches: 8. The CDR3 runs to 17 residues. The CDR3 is CASSVSRGRPGANVLTF. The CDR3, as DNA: TGTGCCAGTAGTGTAAGCAGGGGGCGCCCTGGGGCCAACGTCCTGACTTTC.